This T cell receptor beta chain was documented in a study of shared clonotypes between healthy human individuals. Whole-study findings and limits: Having only a few donors restricted how much genetic and exposure-history diversity was captured.

Deep-level settings were used for running the assay. Clones were read by immunoSEQ multiplex PCR, and TCRdb kept only the in-frame ones, dropping some. The sample gives 2 million to 2.5 million clones, approximately 93% of which show up once; 0.39% is in the top ten. The donors, healthy adults who were HIV-negative, had experienced no recent acute infections or vaccinations. Every donor was a Caucasian adult from Nashville, Tennessee. V dropped 4 bases and J dropped 2; count of bases not matched to a gene: 3. Germline assignment: CDR1 SGHRS and CDR2 YFSETQ. The CDR3 sequence is 13 residues long. Comment on this clone: Its specificity is unknown.

The source of this sequence is a man aged 18 to 29 in good health. Some clones in this sample may be carry-over from other donors' samples. The chain links TRBV5-1 to TRBJ2-7, with 7 bases that match TRBD1. The source material was naive CD4+ T cells from PBMCs. Subset: CD45RA+ positively selected. CDR3 residues: CASSKGQPYEQYF. CDR3 in DNA: TGCGCCAGCAGCAAGGGACAGCCCTACGAGCAGTACTTC.